A selection of T cell receptor beta chains follows, all from one sample in a study of shared clonotypes between healthy human individuals. Sequencing used immunoSEQ multiplex PCR; TCRdb keeps in-frame clones, though not all of them. The sample consists of about 2.3 million clones, roughly 92% of them appearing once. The sequenced sample consisted of naive CD4+ T cells from PBMCs. All receptors come from a man younger than 35 in good health. Some clones in this sample may be carry-over from other donors' samples. The CDR3 runs from the conserved cysteine through the conserved F or W. A D gene is named only where the DNA matches it firmly. Clone size is shown for a subset of rows, as once, few, many or a class of expanded clone.

. | . | TRBJ1-5 | TRBV28 | CASSDGRYSNQPQHF | TGTGCCAGCAGCGACGGGAGATATAGCAATCAGCCCCAGCATTTT
few | . | TRBJ1-1 | TRBV14 | CASAFSSGIEAFF | TGTGCCAGTGCCTTCTCTTCTGGGATAGAAGCTTTCTTT
once | . | TRBJ2-3 | TRBV11-3 | CASSLEGRDTQYF | TGTGCCAGCAGCTTAGAAGGAAGAGATACGCAGTATTTT
once | . | TRBJ2-1 | TRBV28 | CASRGSVREQFF | TGTGCCAGCAGGGGTTCCGTACGCGAGCAGTTCTTC
few | TRBD1 | TRBJ1-1 | TRBV9 | CASSLTPGQDMNTEAFF | TGTGCCAGCAGCTTAACGCCGGGACAGGACATGAACACTGAAGCTTTCTTT
. | . | TRBJ1-1 | TRBV5-1 | CASSPAGGLGVTEAFF | TGCGCCAGCAGCCCGGCGGGGGGGCTGGGGGTCACTGAAGCTTTCTTT
. | TRBD1 | TRBJ2-5 | TRBV19 | CASSRDRVQETQYF | TGTGCCAGTAGCCGGGACAGGGTCCAAGAGACCCAGTACTTC
. | TRBD1 | TRBJ2-2 | TRBV5-8 | CASSAGTGAEWGTGELFF | TGTGCCAGCAGCGCCGGGACAGGGGCCGAATGGGGCACCGGGGAGCTGTTTTTT
. | . | TRBJ1-2 | TRBV28 | CASSSSLFRRGDYGYTF | TGTGCCAGCAGTTCGAGCCTCTTTCGGCGGGGCGACTATGGCTACACCTTC
. | TRBD1 | TRBJ2-7 | TRBV5-4 | CASSYDRGPSGSNLEQYF | TGTGCCAGCAGCTATGACAGGGGGCCCTCAGGTAGTAACTTAGAGCAGTACTTC
. | . | TRBJ1-1 | TRBV2 | CASSRGTWRTEAFF | TGTGCCAGCAGTAGAGGGACCTGGCGGACTGAAGCTTTCTTT
. | . | TRBJ1-2 | TRBV7-9 | CASSLGGSNYGYTF | TGTGCCAGCAGCTTAGGGGGGTCTAACTATGGCTACACCTTC
once | TRBD2 | TRBJ2-2 | TRBV12-5 | CASGLWTSGLTGELFF | TGTGCTAGTGGTTTATGGACTAGCGGGTTAACCGGGGAGCTGTTTTTT
. | . | TRBJ2-5 | TRBV10-3 | CAISEGDGETQYF | TGTGCCATCAGTGAAGGGGACGGAGAGACCCAGTACTTC
. | TRBD1 | TRBJ2-6 | TRBV7-9 | CASSGVRTGNSGANVLTF | TGTGCCAGCTCGGGCGTTCGGACAGGGAACTCTGGGGCCAACGTCCTGACTTTC
. | . | TRBJ1-5 | TRBV7-2 | CASSLVTGLNQPQHF | TGTGCCAGCAGCTTAGTAACGGGGCTCAATCAGCCCCAGCATTTT
. | . | TRBJ2-1 | TRBV7-9 | CASSPPRESYNEQFF | TGTGCCAGCAGCCCCCCCCGGGAATCCTACAATGAGCAGTTCTTC
. | TRBD1 | TRBJ2-5 | TRBV19 | CASSIGGTGRETQYF | TGTGCCAGTAGTATAGGCGGGACAGGGAGAGAGACCCAGTACTTC
. | TRBD1 | TRBJ2-5 | TRBV6-6 | CASSYPTGAGTQYF | TGTGCCAGCAGTTACCCGACAGGGGCGGGGACCCAGTACTTC
. | . | TRBJ2-5 | TRBV7-3 | CASSLYSLETQYF | TGTGCCAGCAGCTTATATAGTCTGGAGACCCAGTACTTC
. | TRBD1 | TRBJ2-1 | TRBV5-1 | CASSLVGQVYNEQFF | TGCGCCAGCAGCTTGGTCGGACAGGTGTACAATGAGCAGTTCTTC
. | TRBD1 | TRBJ1-5 | TRBV6-6 | CASSQQGAGSNQPQHF | TGTGCCAGCAGTCAACAGGGGGCTGGCAGCAATCAGCCCCAGCATTTT
. | TRBD2 | TRBJ2-1 | TRBV11-2 | CASSRSGLAVYNEQFF | TGTGCCAGCAGCCGGTCCGGCCTAGCGGTGTACAATGAGCAGTTCTTC
. | . | TRBJ2-2 | TRBV12-5 | CASAQISPGELFF | TGTGCTAGTGCCCAAATATCGCCCGGGGAGCTGTTTTTT
. | . | TRBJ1-2 | TRBV6-4 | CASSDNWSSGYTF | TGTGCCAGCAGTGACAATTGGAGCTCTGGCTACACCTTC
. | . | TRBJ2-5 | TRBV6-4 | CASPGRGWADEETQYF | TGTGCCAGCCCCGGACGGGGGTGGGCGGACGAAGAGACCCAGTACTTC
. | TRBD1 | TRBJ2-5 | TRBV9 | CASSVGGTGGGETQYF | TGTGCCAGCAGCGTCGGCGGGACAGGGGGCGGGGAGACCCAGTACTTC
. | TRBD1 | TRBJ1-2 | TRBV19 | CASMGKEGQGPGCAF | TGTGCCAGTATGGGGAAAGAAGGACAGGGGCCAGGGTGTGCCTTC
. | . | TRBJ2-2 | TRBV28 | CASSPRTGRAGELFF | TGTGCCAGCAGTCCAAGAACAGGGAGGGCCGGGGAGCTGTTTTTT